Described below is a single T cell receptor beta chain sequence and its context. Its antigen is as yet unknown. Method: immunoSEQ multiplex PCR; TCRdb's copy keeps in-frame clones and lacks some. The table lists 50,000 or so clones, roughly 93% of them singletons, with over 3% in the top ten. Germline V lookup: CDR1 SGHNT, CDR2 YYREEE (reference sequence). V gave up 0 bases and J gave up 0 bases; unmatched junction bases: 7. The CDR3 consists of 17 residues. This sample is drawn from a study of T cell therapy after organ transplantation. Whole-study findings and limits: Reconstitution after therapy seemingly combined transferred and product-undetected endogenous clonotypes.

The source was CD8+ T cells from blood, collected before autologous CMV-specific T cell therapy. The chain carries TRBV5-4 and TRBJ1-1, with 8 bases identical to TRBD1. The clonotype comes from a human patient who had received a solid organ transplant and had CMV disease. CDR3 in amino acids: CASSLGPRQGMNTEAFF. CDR3 bases: TGTGCCAGCAGCTTGGGTCCGCGACAGGGGATGAACACTGAAGCTTTCTTT.